Listed below are T cell receptor beta chains from one sample, sequenced in a study of T cell repertoires in cytomegalovirus infection. Using its own MiXCR run on the reads, TCRdb lists one record per CDR3 protein. This table holds around 440,000 distinct CDR3 sequences, about 11% found once. Material for sequencing was PBMCs. Every receptor here comes from a human donor in good health (CMV status not recorded). Some clones in this sample may be carry-over from other donors' samples. Each CDR3 is given with its conserved first and last residue. D genes are given only for firm matches. Expanded clones get a size class; other rows say once, few or many, or leave the size out.

cdr3_aa cdr3_nt clone_size v_call d_call j_call
CASSQDLQGYTF TGTGCCAGCAGCCAAGATCTCCAGGGCTACACCTTC - TRBV4-2 - TRBJ1-2
CASSLSTGGITEAFF TGTGCCAGCAGCTTATCGACAGGGGGCATCACTGAAGCTTTCTTT many TRBV7-9 TRBD1 TRBJ1-1
CASSLGGPATSGNTIYF TGCGCCAGCAGCTTGGGAGGCCCGGCTACCTCTGGAAACACCATATATTTT - TRBV5-1 - TRBJ1-3
CASSLLGARGTEAFF TGTGCCAGCAGCTTATTGGGGGCGCGGGGCACTGAAGCTTTCTTT many TRBV7-9 - TRBJ1-1
CASSVSGGTETQYF TGTGCCAGCAGCGTAAGCGGGGGGACAGAGACCCAGTACTTC many TRBV7-9 TRBD2 TRBJ2-5
CASSITVRAFF TGTGCCAGTAGTATTACCGTACGAGCTTTCTTT many TRBV19 - TRBJ1-1
CASSLKYSTDTQYF TGTGCCAGCAGCTTAAAATATAGCACAGATACGCAGTATTTT many TRBV7-9 - TRBJ2-3
CASSLEGQNNEQFF TGCGCCAGCAGCTTGGAGGGCCAGAACAATGAGCAGTTCTTC many TRBV5-1 - TRBJ2-1
CASSYPRGATDSGANVLTF TGTGCCAGCAGCTACCCTCGGGGGGCGACAGACTCTGGGGCCAACGTCCTGACTTTC - TRBV7-4 - TRBJ2-6
CASSSSVGESEQYF TGTGCCAGCAGCTCTAGCGTGGGGGAATCCGAGCAGTACTTC many TRBV7-6 - TRBJ2-7
CASSLEAGDTQYF TGTGCCAGCAGCCTGGAAGCGGGAGATACGCAGTATTTT few TRBV3-1 - TRBJ2-3
CSARDARSLTGELFF TGCAGTGCTAGAGATGCCAGGAGCCTAACCGGGGAGCTGTTTTTT many TRBV20-1 - TRBJ2-2
CASSFGGRNTGELFF TGTGCCAGCAGCTTCGGCGGGAGAAACACCGGGGAGCTGTTTTTT many TRBV7-8 TRBD2 TRBJ2-2
CASSWGTDGLNTEAFF TGTGCCAGCAGCTGGGGGACAGACGGACTGAACACTGAAGCTTTCTTT many TRBV11-2 TRBD1 TRBJ1-1